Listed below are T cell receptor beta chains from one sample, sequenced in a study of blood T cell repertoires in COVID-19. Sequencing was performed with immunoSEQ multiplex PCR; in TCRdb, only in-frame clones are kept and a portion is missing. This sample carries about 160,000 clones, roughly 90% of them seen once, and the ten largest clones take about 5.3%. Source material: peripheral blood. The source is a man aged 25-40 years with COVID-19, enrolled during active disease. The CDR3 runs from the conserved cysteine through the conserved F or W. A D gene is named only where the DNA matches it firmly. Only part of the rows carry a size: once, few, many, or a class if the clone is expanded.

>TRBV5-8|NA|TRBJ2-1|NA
CASSLPPIAGYNEQFF
TGTGCCAGCAGCTTACCCCCAATAGCAGGGTACAATGAGCAGTTCTTC
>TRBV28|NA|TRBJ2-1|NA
CASTETRVKFF
TGTGCCAGCACTGAGACTAGAGTAAAGTTCTTC
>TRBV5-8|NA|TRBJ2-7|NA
CASNPGTTYEQYF
TGTGCCAGCAACCCAGGAACAACCTACGAGCAGTACTTC
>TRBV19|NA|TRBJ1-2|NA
CASNSGGPRYGYTF
TGTGCCAGTAACTCCGGGGGGCCAAGGTATGGCTACACCTTC
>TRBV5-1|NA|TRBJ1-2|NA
CASSTRQAPYTF
TGCGCCAGCAGCACACGACAGGCGCCCTACACCTTC
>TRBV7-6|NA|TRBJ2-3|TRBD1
CASSLAGTGAVNTQYF
TGTGCCAGCAGCTTAGCTGGGACAGGGGCGGTGAATACGCAGTATTTT
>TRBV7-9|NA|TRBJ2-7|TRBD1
CASSTPTDRPLGKQYF
TGTGCCAGCAGCACACCCACGGACAGGCCCCTGGGAAAGCAGTACTTC
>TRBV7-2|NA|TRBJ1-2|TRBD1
CASSLSLMRTGDGYTF
TGTGCCAGCAGCTTATCCTTAATGCGGACAGGGGATGGCTACACCTTC
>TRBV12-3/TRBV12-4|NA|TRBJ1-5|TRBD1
CASRGTVGQPQHF
TGTGCCAGCAGGGGGACAGTAGGTCAGCCCCAGCATTTT
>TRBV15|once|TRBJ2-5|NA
CVTSRGQQETQYF
TGTGTCACCAGCAGAGGCCAGCAAGAGACCCAGTACTTC
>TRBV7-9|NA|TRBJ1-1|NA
CASVEGNTEAFF
TGTGCCAGCGTGGAGGGAAACACTGAAGCTTTCTTT
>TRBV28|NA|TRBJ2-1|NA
CASGPRPYLTNEQFF
TGTGCCAGCGGGCCCAGGCCATACTTAACAAATGAGCAGTTCTTC
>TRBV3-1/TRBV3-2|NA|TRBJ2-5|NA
CASSQGGAAGQETQYF
TGTGCCAGCAGCCAAGGAGGAGCTGCGGGGCAAGAGACCCAGTACTTC
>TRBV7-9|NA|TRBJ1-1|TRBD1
CASSLGLTGLTNTEAFF
TGTGCCAGCAGCTTAGGTCTGACAGGGTTAACGAACACTGAAGCTTTCTTT
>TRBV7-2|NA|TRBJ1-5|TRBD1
CASSPAGTGNQPQHF
TGTGCCAGCAGCCCTGCCGGGACAGGGAATCAGCCCCAGCATTTT
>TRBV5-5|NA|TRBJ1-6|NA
CASSSRLEAWESPLHF
TGTGCCAGCAGCTCCCGGTTGGAGGCTTGGGAGTCACCCCTCCACTTT
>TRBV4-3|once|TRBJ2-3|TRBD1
CASSQGQGAADTQYF
TGCGCCAGCAGCCAAGGACAGGGGGCGGCGGATACGCAGTATTTT
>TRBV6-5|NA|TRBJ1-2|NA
CASTSVHFGGYTF
TGTGCCAGCACTTCAGTCCACTTCGGGGGCTACACCTTC
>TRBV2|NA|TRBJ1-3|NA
CASIMFGGKNYGNTIYF
TGTGCCAGCATAATGTTCGGGGGAAAAAACTACGGAAACACCATATATTTT
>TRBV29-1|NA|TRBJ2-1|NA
CSVEDPRETYNEQFF
TGCAGCGTTGAAGATCCCCGGGAGACCTACAATGAGCAGTTCTTC
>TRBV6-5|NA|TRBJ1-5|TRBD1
CASRAGTGNQPQHF
TGTGCCAGCAGAGCCGGGACAGGGAATCAGCCCCAGCATTTT
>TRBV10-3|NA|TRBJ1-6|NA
CAITVRRDSPLHF
TGTGCCATCACGGTTAGGCGGGATTCACCCCTCCACTTT
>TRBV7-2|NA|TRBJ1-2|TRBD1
CASSLTGWNYGYTF
TGTGCCAGCAGCTTGACAGGGTGGAACTATGGCTACACCTTC
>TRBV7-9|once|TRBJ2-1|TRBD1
CASSYIDRGSYNEQFF
TGTGCCAGCAGTTATATCGACAGGGGCTCCTACAATGAGCAGTTCTTC
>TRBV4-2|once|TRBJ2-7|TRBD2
CASSQDWGGYEQYF
TGTGCCAGCAGCCAAGATTGGGGGGGCTACGAGCAGTACTTC
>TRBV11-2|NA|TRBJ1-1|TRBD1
CASSSPGQGNTEAFF
TGTGCCAGCAGCTCTCCGGGACAGGGAAACACTGAAGCTTTCTTT